Reported below is one T cell receptor beta chain. The data derive from a study of shared T cell receptors in the human thymus. Generated by immunoSEQ multiplex PCR, the TCRdb table keeps only in-frame clones and is missing some. The sample has 500,000 to 750,000 clones; around nine tenths are singletons. Unmatched junction bases numbered 0, after V lost 1 base and J lost 6 bases. Per the germline V gene, CDR1 is SGHAT and CDR2 is FQNNGV. The CDR3 is 12 amino acids. The sample also formed part of further work on human thymus T cells. As that study records: The study used thymus tissue resected during corrective heart surgery. Related studies found that unrelated individuals share highly overlapping thymic repertoires.

The sample taken for sequencing was thymocytes. This receptor was taken from a boy in the first two years of life with a congenital heart defect. This chain joins TRBV11-2 and TRBJ2-7, with TRBD1 identical over 7 bases. The CDR3 reads CASSLAGGEQYF. The CDR3, as DNA: TGTGCCAGCAGCTTAGCAGGGGGCGAGCAGTACTTC.